These 16 T cell receptor beta chains originate from one sample sequenced in a study of OX40 agonist ivuxolimab in advanced cancers. Using immunoSEQ multiplex PCR, the repertoire was profiled, and TCRdb retains in-frame clones only, with some absent. The table shows about 27,000 clones, with roughly 85% occurring only once. The material was CD4+ or CD8+ T cells sorted from blood, obtained in a trial of the OX40 agonist ivuxolimab. Every receptor here comes from an adult with an advanced solid tumor such as melanoma, head and neck, liver or kidney cancer.

The chain carries TRBV6-5 and TRBJ2-7; D is perhaps TRBD2 (6 bases). This CDR3 is 14 amino acids long. Between the trimmed V and J ends, which lost 7 bases and 7 bases, there was a span of 20 bases. Looked up from germline, CDR1 is MNHEY and CDR2 is SVGAGI. CDR3 in DNA: TGTGCCAGCACCTACTCCTGGGGCGCGGGGGAGCAGTACTTC. This gives the protein CASTYSWGAGEQYF.

The rearrangement links TRBV2 to TRBJ2-7, with TRBD1 as a possible D gene (5 bases). CDR3 length equals 17 residues. Between the trimmed V and J ends, which lost 6 bases and 2 bases, there was a span of 23 bases. The germline V gene has CDR1 SNHLY and CDR2 FYNNEI. The CDR3 loop is CASRWAGPPRTTYEQYF. The CDR3 nucleotides read TGTGCCAGCAGGTGGGCAGGGCCACCGCGGACAACCTACGAGCAGTACTTC.

The chain employs TRBV13 and TRBJ2-5, with TRBD2 identical over 14 bases. Germline CDR1 is PRHDT and CDR2 is FYEKMQ (reference sequence). Losses at the gene ends were 4 bases for V and 2 bases for J; bases not matched to a gene: 9. The CDR3 extends over 18 amino acids. Written as DNA, the CDR3 is TGTGCCAGCAGCTCCCTGGGACTAGCGGGGGCCTATCAAGAGACCCAGTACTTC. It specifies CASSSLGLAGAYQETQYF. Full variable domain (rest looked up from reference TRBV13 and TRBJ2-5): AAGVIQSPRHLIKEKRETATLKCYPIPRHDTVYWYQQGPGQDPQFLISFYEKMQSDKGSIPDRFSAQQFSDYHSELNMSSLELGDSALYFCASSSLGLAGAYQETQYFGPGTRLLVL.

The chain combines TRBV6-1 with TRBJ2-3; TRBD2 agrees at 12 bases. This CDR3 has 17 amino acids. V was pared by 2 bases and J by 2 bases, with 5 bases of the junction left unmatched. Looked up from germline, CDR1 is MNHNS and CDR2 is SASEGT. The CDR3 protein is CASSESLAGGITDTQYF. The CDR3 nucleotides are TGTGCCAGCAGTGAAAGTCTAGCGGGGGGGATCACAGATACGCAGTATTTT.

V usage is TRBV19 and J usage is TRBJ2-1; D is unresolved. In germline, CDR1 is LNHDA, CDR2 SQIVND (reference sequence). This CDR3 spans 16 amino acids. Trimming removed 2 bases at V and 2 bases at J, with 13 bases between. The CDR3 DNA reads as TGTGCCAGTAGTATATTGGCCGATTACCCCTACAATGAGCAGTTCTTC. This gives the protein CASSILADYPYNEQFF.

This clone has just a few counts. This chain connects TRBV6-5 to TRBJ2-7, with 14 positions matching TRBD2. Germline-derived CDR1 and CDR2 are MNHEY and SVGAGI. The CDR3 sequence is 15 residues long. Trimming took 5 bases from V and 2 from J; bases not matched to a gene: 2. This chain's CDR3 is CASSKTSGGAYEQYF. The CDR3 region has the DNA TGTGCCAGCAGTAAGACTAGCGGGGGGGCCTACGAGCAGTACTTC.

The sample holds one count of this clone. The chain employs TRBV9 and TRBJ1-6; the D gene is possibly TRBD1 (5 bases). The V gene lost 2 bases and the J gene lost 8 bases, with 14 bases spanning the gap. This CDR3 spans 15 amino acids. Germline V gives CDR1 SGDLS, CDR2 YYNGEE. The DNA for the CDR3 is TGTGCCAGCAGCGTCTCGGGACTCCTGGATTCACCCCTCCACTTT. Its translation: CASSVSGLLDSPLHF.

The J gene is TRBJ2-7, the V gene TRBV19; D is possibly TRBD2 (5 bases). V dropped 6 bases and J dropped 6 bases, with 12 bases sitting between them. Germline loops: CDR1 LNHDA, CDR2 SQIVND (reference sequence). The CDR3 consists of 12 residues. The CDR3 loop is CASSRLASEQYF. In nucleotides, the CDR3 is TGTGCCAGTAGCCGCCTAGCTTCCGAGCAGTACTTC.

The CDR3 loop is CASSPRGQETQYF. The CDR3 DNA reads TGTGCCAGCAGCCCGCGAGGGCAAGAGACCCAGTACTTC. This rearrangement joins TRBV7-9 to TRBJ2-5; D is perhaps TRBD2 (5 bases). Germline V gene sequence: CDR1 SEHNR, CDR2 FQNEAQ (reference sequence). Between the trimmed V and J ends, which lost 5 bases and 2 bases, there was a span of 9 bases. There are 13 residues in the CDR3. Full variable domain (missing parts from reference TRBV7-9 and TRBJ2-5): DTGVSQNPRHKITKRGQNVTFRCDPISEHNRLYWYRQTLGQGPEFLTYFQNEAQLEKSRLLSDRFSAERPKGSFSTLEIQRTEQGDSAMYLCASSPRGQETQYFGPGTRLLVL.

This clone was observed once. The chain joins TRBV2 to TRBJ2-7; 7 bases agree with TRBD1. V lost 6 bases to trimming and J lost 2 bases; unmatched junction nucleotides: 1. The V gene's germline CDR1 is SNHLY and CDR2 FYNNEI. The CDR3 is 12 amino acids. The CDR3 DNA sequence: TGTGCCAGCAGCCAGGGGGCCTACGAGCAGTACTTC. Translation gives CASSQGAYEQYF.

The chain combines TRBV27 with TRBJ2-1; D ambiguous. From germline, CDR1 is MNHEY and CDR2 SMNVEV (reference sequence). V was clipped by 4 bases and J by 8 bases, with 18 bases between them. The CDR3 contains 15 residues. This CDR3 is CASSSRPLAPDEQFF. The CDR3 DNA sequence: TGTGCCAGCAGTTCCCGTCCACTGGCCCCGGATGAGCAGTTCTTC.

By proportion, this clone is medium-sized. As DNA, the CDR3 is TGTGCCAGCAGTTTGCTAGCGGGGGGCAACAATGAGCAGTTCTTC. This gives the protein CASSLLAGGNNEQFF. The V and J genes are TRBV28 and TRBJ2-1; 11 nucleotides match TRBD2. The germline V gene encodes CDR1 MDHEN and CDR2 SYDVKM. There are 15 residues in the CDR3. Losses at the gene ends were 3 bases for V and 5 bases for J; bases not matched to a gene: 3.

In this sample, this clone turned up once. The chain is built from TRBV19 and TRBJ2-1; weak D call: TRBD2 (5 bases). Per the germline V gene, CDR1 is LNHDA and CDR2 is SQIVND (reference sequence). CDR3 length equals 15 residues. The germline V and J ends were trimmed by 5 bases and 0 bases, with 11 bases remaining between them. CDR3 region: CASSRTSSSYNEQFF. The CDR3 region has the DNA TGTGCCAGTAGTCGGACTTCCAGCTCCTACAATGAGCAGTTCTTC.

The chain is built from TRBV7-9 and TRBJ2-2; 8 bases match TRBD1. CDR1 is SEHNR, CDR2 FQNEAQ, per germline (reference sequence). The junction had 4 bases not matched to a gene; V was cut back by 6 bases and J by 4 bases. The length of the CDR3 is 14 residues. Here the CDR3 DNA reads TGTGCCAGCAGAACGACAGGGGTCACCGGGGAGCTGTTTTTT. Translation: CASRTTGVTGELFF.

This clone was detected a few times. The V and J genes are TRBV7-9 and TRBJ1-2, with D perhaps matching TRBD1 (6 bases). Germline V CDR1 and CDR2: SEHNR, FQNEAQ (reference sequence). Trimming removed 1 base at V and 8 bases at J, with 11 bases between. There are 13 residues in the CDR3. The CDR3 spells CASSLGGTNGYTF. In DNA form, the CDR3 reads TGTGCCAGCAGCTTAGGGGGGACAAACGGCTACACCTTC.

The rearrangement uses TRBV4-2 and TRBJ1-4; a weak D match, TRBD1 (5 bases). The CDR3 is made up of 17 amino acids. The germline V gene encodes CDR1 LGHNA and CDR2 YNFKEQ. Trimming removed 0 bases at V and 4 bases at J, with 15 bases between. The CDR3 nucleotides read TGTGCCAGCAGCCAAGAGCGTACGGGACTCCGTAATGAAAAACTGTTTTTT. Translated, it gives CASSQERTGLRNEKLFF.